The 9 T cell receptor beta chains below were found in one sample sequenced in a study of tumor-infiltrating lymphocytes in primary liver carcinoma (dated by TCRdb to about 2017). Sequenced on an Illumina HiSeq 2500. Starting from roughly 540 ng total RNA, TCRbeta-specific cDNA was produced by reverse transcription with a constant-region primer and ProtoScript II reverse transcriptase. Construction of the TCRbeta libraries relied on three nested rounds of multiplex PCR, following a slightly modified ARM-PCR procedure. The first two PCR rounds used multiplex TRBV1-TRBV30 forward primers with a Cbeta reverse primer, each for roughly 10 cycles. TCRdb applied fastp at Q25 and MiXCR to the public reads, then kept only in-frame beta chains. CDR3 protein duplicates are merged, each entry listing the most common genes and DNA. Within this sample are tens of thousands of distinct CDR3 sequences, with about two thirds of them counted one time only. The top ten clones comprise 40% to 45% of the sample.

Total RNA and DNA were co-extracted from roughly 20-30 mg of bulk tissue with the AllPrep DNA/RNA mini kit, without cell sorting. Specimen: liver tumor tissue from sampling region 4. The sample's cell subset or site, from its label and the paper: tumor region T4, right-lateral pole. The receptors stem from a middle-aged man with primary liver carcinoma and hepatitis B virus infection.

This clonotype was seen at least ten times. The rearrangement uses TRBV12-3 or TRBV12-4 and TRBJ1-1; no firm D call. Trimming stripped 7 bases from V and 1 base from J, with 10 bases between. CDR3 size: 13 residues. Here the CDR3 reads CASIIMGNTEAFF. CDR3 DNA sequence: TGTGCCAGCATCATCATGGGGAACACTGAAGCTTTCTTT.

About this clonotype: One junction end does not reproduce the germline sequence, and a read error may be involved. The CDR3 bases are TGCCCCAGCAGTGAGTCGGGGACAACTTCTATCGAGGGTTCGGAGACCCAGTACTTC. Its translation: CPSSESGTTSIEGSETQYF. The chain uses TRBV10-2 and TRBJ2-5; D perhaps matches TRBD1 (6 bases). The germline V gene has CDR1 WSHSY and CDR2 SAAADI. The CDR3 is made up of 19 amino acids.

About this clonotype: It may be a read error: a sequence one base away is much more abundant. This chain joins TRBV7-9 and TRBJ2-1; 9 bases match TRBD2. This CDR3 is 17 amino acids long. With 9 bases clipped from V and 7 bases from J, the junction kept 19 bases outside the gene matches. Germline CDR1 is SEHNR and CDR2 is FQNEAQ (reference sequence). The CDR3: CASLAGRAFGLQNEQFF. As DNA, the CDR3 is TGTGCCAGTCTAGCGGGACGGGCTTTCGGCCTTCAGAATGAGCAGTTCTTC.

About this clonotype: A much more abundant neighbour one base away suggests this may be a read error. The gene calls are TRBV25-1 and TRBJ2-5; D gene uncertain. This CDR3 region has 12 residues. V lost 7 bases and J 4 bases, leaving 10 bases between the germline ends. Germline V gene sequence: CDR1 MGHDK, CDR2 SYGVNS. The CDR3 protein is CASNLNSETQYF. Written as DNA, the CDR3 is TGTGCCAGCAATCTAAACTCAGAGACCCAGTACTTC.

The genes are TRBV10-3 and TRBJ2-3; maybe TRBD2 (5 bases). Trimming stripped 0 bases from V and 3 bases from J, with 13 bases between. CDR3 length equals 16 residues. The V gene's germline CDR1 is ENHRY and CDR2 SYGVKD. For the CDR3, the DNA is TGTGCCATCAGTGAGTCTAATAAGGGAGTTACAGATACGCAGTATTTT. Translated, it gives CAISESNKGVTDTQYF.

In regard to this clonotype: Sequence at one end of the junction differs from germline and may be a read error. This rearrangement joins TRBV5-4 to TRBJ2-7; D is possibly TRBD1 (6 bases). The germline V gene encodes CDR1 SGHNT and CDR2 YYREEE (reference sequence). This CDR3 comprises 16 residues. The CDR3 here is CASSLAVAGVPYEKYF. CDR3 nucleotide sequence: TGTGCCAGCAGCTTGGCCGTGGCAGGGGTTCCCTACGAGAAGTACTTC.

Ten or more counts support this clonotype. The chain is built from TRBV11-3 and TRBJ2-5, with 9 bases matching TRBD1. There are 15 residues in the CDR3. Germline assignment: CDR1 SGHNT and CDR2 YENEEA. With V trimmed by 5 bases and J by 4 bases, 8 bases remained unmatched. Here the CDR3 reads CASSLWTGERETQYF. The CDR3 nucleotides are TGTGCCAGCAGCCTCTGGACAGGGGAAAGAGAGACCCAGTACTTC.

This clonotype was seen a single time. One junction end disagrees with the germline gene, perhaps due to a read error. V and J are TRBV7-9 and TRBJ2-1; maybe TRBD1 (6 bases). Germline values: CDR1 SEHNR, CDR2 FQNEAQ (reference sequence). There are 16 residues in the CDR3. The CDR3 reads CASSSKTGSSYNDQFF. The CDR3 DNA is TGTGCCAGCAGCTCCAAAACAGGGAGCTCCTACAATGACCAGTTCTTC.

The chain carries TRBV11-2 and TRBJ2-5, with D unclear. V was trimmed by 5 bases and J by 3 bases, leaving 10 bases between them. The length of the CDR3 is 13 residues. The germline V gene has CDR1 SGHAT and CDR2 FQNNGV. The CDR3 region has the DNA TGTGCCAGCAGCCTAGTTCTAAAAGAGACCCAGTACTTC. This translates into CASSLVLKETQYF.